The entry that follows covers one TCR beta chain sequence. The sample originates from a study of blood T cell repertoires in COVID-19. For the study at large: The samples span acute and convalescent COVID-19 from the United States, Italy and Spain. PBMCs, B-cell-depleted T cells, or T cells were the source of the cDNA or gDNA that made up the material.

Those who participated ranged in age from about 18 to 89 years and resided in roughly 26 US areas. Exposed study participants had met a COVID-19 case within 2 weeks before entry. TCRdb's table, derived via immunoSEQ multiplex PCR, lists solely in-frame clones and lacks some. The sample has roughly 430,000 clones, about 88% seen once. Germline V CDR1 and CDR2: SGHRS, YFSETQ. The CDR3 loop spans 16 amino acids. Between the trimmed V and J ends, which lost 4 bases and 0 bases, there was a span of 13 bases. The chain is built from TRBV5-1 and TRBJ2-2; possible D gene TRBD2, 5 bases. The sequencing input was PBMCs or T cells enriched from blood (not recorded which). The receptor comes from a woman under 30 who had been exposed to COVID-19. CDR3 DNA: TGCGCCAGCAGCCGTATAGGGAGTTCGAACACCGGGGAGCTGTTTTTT. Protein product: CASSRIGSSNTGELFF.